Listed below are T cell receptor beta chains from one sample, sequenced in a study of post-analysis software for immune sequencing data. TCRdb re-analysed the PCR reads in MiXCR, keeping a single row per CDR3 protein. Of 350,000 to 450,000 distinct CDR3 sequences listed, 30% to 45% are singletons. Sequencing used blood. These receptors were taken from a girl aged 2 to 10 with multiple sclerosis. The CDR3 runs from the conserved cysteine through the conserved F or W. Not every row has a clone size; where given, it reads once, few, many or a size class.

j_gene: TRBJ2-1
abundance: -
v_gene: TRBV29-1
CDR3aa: CSGDSNEQFF

j_gene: TRBJ2-5
abundance: -
v_gene: TRBV20-1
CDR3aa: CSAVAGETQYF

j_gene: TRBJ1-6
abundance: few
v_gene: TRBV20-1
CDR3aa: CSAITTGPSPLHF

j_gene: TRBJ2-3
abundance: -
v_gene: TRBV5-8
CDR3aa: CASSLSYSAVSSTDTQYF

j_gene: TRBJ1-4
abundance: -
v_gene: TRBV5-1
CDR3aa: CASSLAGATNEKLFF

j_gene: TRBJ1-2
abundance: -
v_gene: TRBV13
CDR3aa: CASSVTGGIAGYGYTF

j_gene: TRBJ2-7
abundance: once
v_gene: TRBV28
CDR3aa: CASSRPWDQIPLPPDYEQYF

j_gene: TRBJ2-5
abundance: few
v_gene: TRBV28
CDR3aa: CASSSSTLRAGGQETQYF

j_gene: TRBJ1-5
abundance: -
v_gene: TRBV7-2
CDR3aa: CASSPTGTNSNQPQHF

j_gene: TRBJ1-1
abundance: -
v_gene: TRBV29-1
CDR3aa: CNVERQLSNTEAFF

j_gene: TRBJ1-2
abundance: -
v_gene: TRBV29-1
CDR3aa: CSGGESYTF

j_gene: TRBJ1-1
abundance: -
v_gene: TRBV7-9
CDR3aa: CASSPPTGYLTEAFF

j_gene: TRBJ1-5
abundance: once
v_gene: TRBV7-2
CDR3aa: CASRLGANQPQHF

j_gene: TRBJ2-1
abundance: -
v_gene: TRBV29-1
CDR3aa: CSVEDLVHRDSCNEQFF

j_gene: TRBJ1-4
abundance: -
v_gene: TRBV20-1
CDR3aa: CSARGATLSATNEKLFF

j_gene: TRBJ2-7
abundance: few
v_gene: TRBV28
CDR3aa: CASSNPDRAFEQYF

j_gene: TRBJ2-1
abundance: few
v_gene: TRBV20-1
CDR3aa: CSERDGNSNEQFF

j_gene: TRBJ2-7
abundance: -
v_gene: TRBV28
CDR3aa: CASSFYYVGVSSYEQYF

j_gene: TRBJ2-7
abundance: -
v_gene: TRBV29-1
CDR3aa: CSAQMVYSYEQYF